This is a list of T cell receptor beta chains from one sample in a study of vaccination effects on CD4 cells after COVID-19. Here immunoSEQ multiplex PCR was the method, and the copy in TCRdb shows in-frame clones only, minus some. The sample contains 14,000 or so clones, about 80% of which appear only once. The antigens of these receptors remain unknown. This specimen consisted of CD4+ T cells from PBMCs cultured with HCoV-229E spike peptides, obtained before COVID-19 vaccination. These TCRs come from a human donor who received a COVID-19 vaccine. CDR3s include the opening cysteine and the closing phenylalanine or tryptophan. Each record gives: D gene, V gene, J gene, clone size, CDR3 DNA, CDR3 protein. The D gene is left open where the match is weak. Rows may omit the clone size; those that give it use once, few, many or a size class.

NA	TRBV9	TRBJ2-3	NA	TGTGCCAGCAGCTCACAGACGGGGCCCACAGATACGCAGTATTTT	CASSSQTGPTDTQYF
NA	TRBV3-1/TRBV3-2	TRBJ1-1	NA	TGTGCCAGCAGCCACGGTTTCACTGAAGCTTTCTTT	CASSHGFTEAFF
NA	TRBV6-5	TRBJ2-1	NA	TGTGCCAGCAGTTACGGGGGGGGGCCTTTCAATGAGCAGTTCTTC	CASSYGGGPFNEQFF
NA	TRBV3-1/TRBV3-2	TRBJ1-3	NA	TGTGCCAGCAGCCAAAGAGATTCCCCCATATATTTT	CASSQRDSPIYF
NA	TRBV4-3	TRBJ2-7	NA	TGCGCCAGCAGCCAAGACGCCAGGGTCGAGCAGTACTTC	CASSQDARVEQYF
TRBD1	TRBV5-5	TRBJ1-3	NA	TGTGCCAGCAGCCAAGGACAGGGTTTAGGAAACACCATATATTTT	CASSQGQGLGNTIYF
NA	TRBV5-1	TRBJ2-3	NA	TGCGCCAGCAAGCGATCGGAAACAGATACGCAGTATTTT	CASKRSETDTQYF
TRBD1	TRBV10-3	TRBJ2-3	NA	TGTGCCATCAGCCCGACAGGGAGAATGGTAAGGACCACAGATACGCAGTATTTT	CAISPTGRMVRTTDTQYF
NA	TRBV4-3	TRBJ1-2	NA	TGCGCCAGCAGCCAAGAAAGGAGGCATCGCGGCGGCTACACCTTC	CASSQERRHRGGYTF
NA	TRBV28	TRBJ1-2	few	TGTGCCAGCAGTTTGGCCTCAGCAGGGATACCGGGCTACACCTTC	CASSLASAGIPGYTF
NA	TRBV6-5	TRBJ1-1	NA	TGTGCCAGCAGTTACGGGGGTATTGGGAACACTGAAGCTTTCTTT	CASSYGGIGNTEAFF
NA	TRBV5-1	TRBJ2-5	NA	TGCGCCAGCAGCATACCGGGAACCCAGCCGGAGACCCAGTACTTC	CASSIPGTQPETQYF
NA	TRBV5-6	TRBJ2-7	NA	TGTGCCAGCAGCCCGGGGGCCTCCTACGAGCAGTACTTC	CASSPGASYEQYF
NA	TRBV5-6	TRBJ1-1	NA	TGTGCCAGCAGCTTCAGCTTAGTCAACACTGAAGCTTTCTTT	CASSFSLVNTEAFF
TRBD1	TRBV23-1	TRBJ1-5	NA	TGCGCCAGCAGTTCGTGGGACAGAACGATACAGAGGGGCAATCAGCCCCAGCATTTT	CASSSWDRTIQRGNQPQHF
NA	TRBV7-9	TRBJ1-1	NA	TGTGCCAGCAGCCCGGGGCAACGAACTGAAGCTTTCTTT	CASSPGQRTEAFF
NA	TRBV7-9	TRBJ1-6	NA	TGTGCCAGCAGCTTAGCGTGGGGGGGATCACCCCTCCACTTT	CASSLAWGGSPLHF
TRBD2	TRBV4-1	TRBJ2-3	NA	TGCGCCAGCAGCCAAGGGAAAGCGGGAGGGGGAGGAGATACGCAGTATTTT	CASSQGKAGGGGDTQYF
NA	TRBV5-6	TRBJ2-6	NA	TGTGCCAGCAGCTACGCAGGGACCTCTGGGGCCAACGTCCTGACTTTC	CASSYAGTSGANVLTF
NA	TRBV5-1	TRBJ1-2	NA	TGCGCCAGCAGCCAGGGGAGGGGAGGCTATGGCTACACCTTC	CASSQGRGGYGYTF
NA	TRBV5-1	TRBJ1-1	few	TGCGCCAGCAGCTTGAGGGGTAGAGCAGGGACCACTGAAGCTTTCTTT	CASSLRGRAGTTEAFF
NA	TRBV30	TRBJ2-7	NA	TGTGCAATCAGAAATTGGCGGGTTCCCTACGAGCAGTACTTC	CAIRNWRVPYEQYF
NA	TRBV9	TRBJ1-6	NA	TGTGCCAGCAGCGTAGGCGGACAGAATTCACCCCTCCACTTT	CASSVGGQNSPLHF
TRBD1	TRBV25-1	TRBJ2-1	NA	TGTGCCAGCAGCCTAACGGGACAGGGGGGCAATGAGCAGTTCTTC	CASSLTGQGGNEQFF
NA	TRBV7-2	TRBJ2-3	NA	TGTGCCAGCAGCCTCCTCACCGGGCCTATGGCAGATACGCAGTATTTT	CASSLLTGPMADTQYF
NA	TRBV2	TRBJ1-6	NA	TGTGCCAGCAGATCAGGGGAAAATCAGCCCCTCCACTTT	CASRSGENQPLHF
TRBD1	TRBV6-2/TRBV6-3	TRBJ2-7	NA	TGTGCCAGCAGTTACCGATCGGGACAGGGGTATTACGAGCAGTACTTC	CASSYRSGQGYYEQYF